This entry lists 5 T cell receptor beta chains sequenced from one sample in a study of breast tumors, draining lymph nodes, adjacent tissues. The lymph nodes were axillary draining lymph nodes from breast cancer patients. TCRdb recomputed calls from the multiplex PCR reads with MiXCR, one row per CDR3 protein. The repertoire has fewer than 200,000 distinct CDR3 sequences, 25% to 40% of them found once; the top ten carry roughly 4.3%. Sequenced material: axillary lymph node tissue. The receptors originated from a female donor with breast cancer. Some clones in this sample may be carry-over from other donors' samples.

The genes are TRBV11-3 and TRBJ2-2; TRBD2 is a possible D gene (5 bases). The J call may be in error: the DNA end matches TRBJ2-1 better. CDR1 is SGHNT, CDR2 YENEEA, per germline. The CDR3 runs 17 residues. CDR3 residues: CASSLSREPTNTGEQFF. The CDR3 nucleotides are TGTGCCAGCAGCTTATCGAGGGAACCAACGAACACCGGGGAGCAGTTCTTC.

The V call is TRBV20-1, the J call TRBJ1-4; D is unresolved. Germline CDR1 is DFQATT and CDR2 is SNEGSKA (reference sequence). V was pared by 0 bases and J by 6 bases, with 2 bases between. The CDR3 totals 11 residues. The CDR3 is CSARDDEKLFF. In nucleotides, the CDR3 is TGCAGTGCTAGAGATGATGAAAAACTGTTTTTT.

This clonotype came up many times. V gene TRBV12-3 or TRBV12-4 combines with J gene TRBJ1-5, with no clear D. The CDR3 sequence is 17 residues long. With 2 bases removed from V and 0 bases from J, the gap between germline ends came to 14 bases. As DNA, the CDR3 is TGTGCCAGCAGTTTATTATGGTCAGATTTTAGCAATCAGCCCCAGCATTTT. This encodes CASSLLWSDFSNQPQHF.

This clonotype was seen ten or more times. The V call is TRBV9, the J call TRBJ1-4; tentatively, D is TRBD1 (5 bases). The CDR3 covers 14 residues. CDR1 SGDLS and CDR2 YYNGEE come from the germline V gene. Trimming took off 10 bases at V and 4 bases at J, with 17 bases between the two ends. CDR3 DNA: TGTGCCTCCGGGTCCGGGGCTCTTAATGAAAAACTGTTTTTT. Amino acids: CASGSGALNEKLFF.

This clonotype came up many times. The V gene is TRBV19, the J gene TRBJ2-1; a weak D match, TRBD2 (5 bases). Germline lookup yields CDR1 LNHDA and CDR2 SQIVND (reference sequence). Trimming removed 1 base from V and 9 bases from J, with 10 bases in between. The CDR3 totals 13 residues. For the CDR3, the DNA is TGTGCCAGTAGTATAGTCCCCGGGGTTGAGCAGTTCTTC. Protein: CASSIVPGVEQFF.